This T cell receptor beta chain came from a study of cytomegalovirus exposure and HLA in healthy donors. Germline loops: CDR1 ENHRY, CDR2 SYGVKD. Trimming removed 0 bases at V and 4 bases at J, with 9 bases between. The CDR3 has 15 amino acids. About this clone itself: What it binds is unknown.

Whole-study findings and limits: Many donors carried some public TCRs, although rarity characterized most TCR sequences. Within the 120 or so validation repertoires, first-cohort TCR clusters tended to co-occur, according to a later analysis.

Method: immunoSEQ multiplex PCR; TCRdb's copy keeps in-frame clones and lacks some. Found here are some 150,000 clones, 88% of them singletons; the top ten hold about 7.9%. The clonotype originates from a woman aged 18-35 years in good health and CMV-seropositive. The material sequenced was PBMCs. The chain is built from TRBV10-3 and TRBJ1-4; tentatively, D is TRBD1 (5 bases). CDR3 bases: TGTGCCATCAGTGAGTCGGGCAGGGATAATGAAAAACTGTTTTTT. Its translation is CAISESGRDNEKLFF.